This TCR beta chain emerged from a study of identical twins. Points from the study as a whole: Whereas memory repertoires showed no such difference, abundant cord blood beta clonotypes carried fewer insertions.

Germline V gene lookup returns CDR1 DFQATT and CDR2 SNEGSKA (reference sequence). This CDR3 region has 20 residues. The V gene end was trimmed by 0 bases and the J gene end by 0 bases; junction bases not matched to a gene: 16. Healthy Caucasians alone served as donors. Turning to this clonotype: The antigen is undetermined.

TCRdb independently ran MiXCR on the 5' RACE reads; one entry per CDR3 protein. The sample consists of 450,000 or so distinct CDR3 sequences, more than 13% of them appearing once. The data also belong to a second study, concerning yellow fever vaccine responses in identical twins. This second report adds: Twins' vaccine T cell response reportedly gave the appearance of partial convergence and partial personalization.

The sequence derives from a woman younger than 30 in good health. The chain recombines TRBV20-1 with TRBJ2-7, with TRBD2 matching over 11 bases. The sequenced sample consisted of CD4+ T cells sorted from blood. The CDR3 sequence: CSARDAPSGRLPLSSYEQYF. The CDR3, as DNA: TGCAGTGCTAGAGATGCGCCTAGCGGGAGGTTACCCTTAAGCTCCTACGAGCAGTACTTC.